These 32 T cell receptor beta chains were sequenced from one sample in a study of cytotoxic CD8 clonotypes in ibrutinib-treated CLL (dated by TCRdb to the early 2020s). Per the publication, the time point label means: roughly 23 months on ibrutinib. The library was built by means of the immunoSEQ multiplex PCR assay. TCRdb retrieved this table from immuneACCESS and kept in-frame rearrangements only. Not all clones are present; in checked studies, unresolved V genes account for under half, and no reason is known for the remainder. In this sample the table shows approximately 92,000 clones, over 60% of which occur a single time. The top ten hold 20% to 25% of the sample. The material was PBMCs, obtained after 24 months of ibrutinib treatment. The receptors were gathered from a human donor with chronic lymphocytic leukemia.

The rearrangement joins TRBV19 to TRBJ2-2, with TRBD1 matching over 11 bases. The CDR3 has 20 residues. CDR1 is LNHDA, CDR2 SQIVND, per germline (reference sequence). Unmatched junction bases numbered 12, after V lost 3 bases and J lost 0 bases. DNA of the CDR3: TGTGCCAGTAGTATCAAAAGGGGACAGGGGGATAGAGCGAACACCGGGGAGCTGTTTTTT. It specifies CASSIKRGQGDRANTGELFF.

The chain has TRBV7-9 and TRBJ2-7; weak D call: TRBD2 (6 bases). This CDR3 comprises 19 residues. The germline V gene encodes CDR1 SEHNR and CDR2 FQNEAQ (reference sequence). V was cut by 2 bases and J by 0 bases, with 23 bases left in between. CDR3 amino acids: CASSLRPIGSQGSSYEQYF. The CDR3 DNA sequence: TGTGCCAGCAGCTTAAGACCCATCGGGAGCCAGGGAAGCTCCTACGAGCAGTACTTC.

The chain couples TRBV28 to TRBJ1-1; D is unclear. The CDR3 has 11 amino acids. Trimming shortened V by 7 bases and J by 4 bases, and 7 bases separated the two germline ends. CDR1 is MDHEN, CDR2 SYDVKM, per germline. CDR3 sequence: CASTLSTEAFF. DNA for the CDR3: TGTGCCAGCACCCTAAGCACTGAAGCTTTCTTT.

V gene TRBV13 combines with J gene TRBJ2-1; D possibly corresponds to TRBD1 (5 bases). CDR3 size: 14 residues. Per the germline V gene, CDR1 is PRHDT and CDR2 is FYEKMQ (reference sequence). V dropped 5 bases and J dropped 2 bases, with 10 bases sitting between them. CDR3 sequence reads: CASSPQDTYNEQFF. Written as DNA, the CDR3 is TGTGCCAGCAGCCCACAGGACACCTACAATGAGCAGTTCTTC.

The rearrangement uses TRBV18 and TRBJ1-2, with D possibly matching TRBD1 (5 bases). V gave up 3 bases and J gave up 7 bases, with 12 bases separating them. Per germline, CDR1 KGHSH and CDR2 LQKENI. The CDR3 sequence is 13 residues long. CDR3 nucleotide sequence: TGTGCCAGCTCACCGGCGGTAGGGACTGGCTACACCTTC. The encoded protein is CASSPAVGTGYTF. Full variable domain (remainder filled in from reference TRBV18 and TRBJ1-2): NAGVMQNPRHLVRRRGQEARLRCSPMKGHSHVYWYRQLPEEGLKFMVYLQKENIIDESGMPKERFSAEFPKEGPSILRIQQVVRGDSAAYFCASSPAVGTGYTFGSGTRLTVV.

The chain employs TRBV7-9 and TRBJ2-1; 12 bases map to TRBD2. The CDR3 runs to 15 residues. V gave up 5 bases and J gave up 7 bases; unmatched junction bases: 6. Germline CDR1 and CDR2: SEHNR and FQNEAQ (reference sequence). In DNA, the CDR3 is TGTGCCAGCAGCCCAGGACTAGCGGGAATGAATGAGCAGTTCTTC. Translation gives CASSPGLAGMNEQFF.

The chain is built from TRBV9 and TRBJ2-1, with no clear D. Germline values: CDR1 SGDLS, CDR2 YYNGEE. CDR3 size: 14 residues. V was cut by 4 bases and J by 8 bases, with 16 bases left in between. The CDR3 DNA follows: TGTGCCAGCAGCCTCCGGGCGCTGGCAGATGAGCAGTTCTTC. It codes for CASSLRALADEQFF.

About this clone itself: The sample holds other DNA sequences that translate to the same CDR3. The chain joins TRBV6-6 to TRBJ1-1; D gene unclear. Germline V gives CDR1 MNHNY, CDR2 SVGAGI (reference sequence). V lost 3 bases and J lost 2, with 4 bases in between. The CDR3 is made up of 12 amino acids. CDR3 amino acids: CASSYVNTEAFF. In DNA, the CDR3 is TGTGCCAGCAGTTATGTTAACACTGAAGCTTTCTTT.

The chain combines TRBV5-1 with TRBJ2-3; 8 positions agree with TRBD2. V shed 3 bases and J 3 bases; nucleotides not matched to a gene: 6. This CDR3 has 15 residues. Germline CDR1 SGHRS, CDR2 YFSETQ. The CDR3 loop reads CASSSSGRGTDTQYF. In DNA form, the CDR3 reads TGCGCCAGCAGCTCCTCCGGGAGGGGGACAGATACGCAGTATTTT.

The rearrangement uses TRBV7-9 and TRBJ1-2; maybe TRBD1 (5 bases). The CDR3 sequence is 19 residues long. The V end was cut by 0 bases, the J end by 2 bases, with 22 bases between. In germline, CDR1 is SEHNR, CDR2 FQNEAQ (reference sequence). As DNA, the CDR3 is TGTGCCAGCAGCTTAGCGGGGGGTCACCCCGATGATTTAAACTATGGCTACACCTTC. Protein sequence: CASSLAGGHPDDLNYGYTF.

The chain joins TRBV30 to TRBJ1-1; 7 bases line up with TRBD1. The ends lost 1 base at V and 4 bases at J; junction bases unmatched: 9. The CDR3 extends over 15 amino acids. The germline CDR1 and CDR2 sequences are GTSNPN and SVGIG (reference sequence). The CDR3 spells CAWSGGPGGATEAFF. Here the CDR3 DNA reads TGTGCCTGGAGTGGGGGCCCAGGGGGTGCCACTGAAGCTTTCTTT.

This CDR3 reads CASSAGLTTDTQYF. DNA of the CDR3: TGTGCCAGCAGCGCGGGCCTGACCACAGATACGCAGTATTTT. This chain links TRBV9 with TRBJ2-3; D is unclear. Germline V lookup: CDR1 SGDLS, CDR2 YYNGEE. This CDR3 comprises 14 residues. V was trimmed by 3 bases and J by 2 bases, leaving 10 bases between them.

In nucleotides, the CDR3 is TGTGCCAGCAATGACGTATCTGGAAACACCATATATTTT. Encoded protein: CASNDVSGNTIYF. The V gene is TRBV5-4, the J gene TRBJ1-3; D not certain. CDR3 length equals 13 residues. Trimming shortened V by 6 bases and J by 1 base, and 8 bases separated the two germline ends. CDR1 is SGHNT, CDR2 YYREEE, per germline (reference sequence).

This clone appeared once. This sequence joins TRBV19 and TRBJ2-4, with D maybe TRBD1 (6 bases). The CDR3 spans 15 residues. CDR1 and CDR2 (germline): LNHDA, SQIVND (reference sequence). V was cut by 4 bases and J by 0 bases, with 10 bases left in between. CDR3 amino acids: CASSKGHLAKNIQYF. The CDR3 DNA reads as TGTGCCAGTAGTAAGGGACACCTAGCCAAAAACATTCAGTACTTC.

V is TRBV9 and J is TRBJ2-5; 7 bases are a match to TRBD2. The CDR3 extends over 14 amino acids. CDR1 is SGDLS, CDR2 YYNGEE, per germline. The V gene end was trimmed by 4 bases and the J gene end by 4 bases; junction bases not matched to a gene: 7. This CDR3 reads CASSLRGVGETQYF. DNA of the CDR3: TGTGCCAGCAGCCTACGGGGGGTAGGAGAGACCCAGTACTTC.

This chain joins TRBV28 and TRBJ1-5, with TRBD1 as a possible D gene (6 bases). CDR3 size: 16 residues. Per the germline V gene, CDR1 is MDHEN and CDR2 is SYDVKM. V was pared by 6 bases and J by 1 base, with 16 bases between. Here the CDR3 reads CASRQDGGWSNQPQHF. The CDR3 DNA reads as TGTGCCAGCAGACAGGACGGGGGCTGGAGCAATCAGCCCCAGCATTTT.

This clone came up once. The chain has TRBV7-3 and TRBJ2-3; a possible D gene is TRBD1 (5 bases). Trimming took 0 bases from V and 4 from J, leaving 5 bases between them. CDR1 and CDR2 from the germline V gene are SGHTA and FQGTGA. CDR3 length: 13 amino acids. CDR3: CASSLTGPDTQYF. CDR3 nucleotides: TGTGCCAGCAGCTTAACGGGGCCAGATACGCAGTATTTT. The whole variable domain, filled in from reference TRBV7-3 and TRBJ2-3, reads GAGVSQTPSNKVTEKGKYVELRCDPISGHTALYWYRQSLGQGPEFLIYFQGTGAADDSGLPNDRFFAVRPEGSVSTLKIQRTERGDSAVYLCASSLTGPDTQYFGPGTRLTVL.

The chain combines TRBV28 with TRBJ2-2; no firm D call. The germline V gene encodes CDR1 MDHEN and CDR2 SYDVKM. The CDR3 loop spans 15 amino acids. V was pared by 2 bases and J by 3 bases, with 10 bases between. The CDR3 region has the DNA TGTGCCAGCAGTTTAATACGTCCGGACACCGGGGAGCTGTTTTTT. Protein product: CASSLIRPDTGELFF. The full variable domain, in which reference TRBV28 and TRBJ2-2 provide the parts outside the CDR3, is DVKVTQSSRYLVKRTGEKVFLECVQDMDHENMFWYRQDPGLGLRLIYFSYDVKMKEKGDIPEGYSVSREKKERFSLILESASTNQTSMYLCASSLIRPDTGELFFGEGSRLTVL.

The V and J genes are TRBV6-1 and TRBJ1-5; 8 bases are shared with TRBD1. CDR1 and CDR2 (germline): MNHNS, SASEGT. CDR3 length: 15 amino acids. Unmatched junction bases numbered 5, after V lost 6 bases and J lost 1 base. The CDR3 sequence is CASRDRVTSNQPQHF. The CDR3 DNA reads TGTGCCAGCAGGGACAGGGTCACGAGCAATCAGCCCCAGCATTTT.

V gene TRBV28 combines with J gene TRBJ2-4; 9 positions match TRBD1. The length of the CDR3 is 19 residues. Trimming at V came to 5 bases and at J to 4 bases, leaving 18 bases not matched to a gene. Per germline, CDR1 MDHEN and CDR2 SYDVKM. CDR3 sequence (DNA): TGTGCCAGCAGTCCAATATCCCACTACGACAGGGGGGGGAAAAACATTCAGTACTTC. Amino acids: CASSPISHYDRGGKNIQYF.

This rearrangement joins TRBV18 to TRBJ2-5; D is unresolved. Looked up from germline, CDR1 is KGHSH and CDR2 is LQKENI. The CDR3 is made up of 12 amino acids. The ends were cut back, 2 bases at V and 1 base at J, with 2 bases in the middle. CDR3: CASSPVQETQYF. The CDR3 bases are TGTGCCAGCTCACCAGTCCAAGAGACCCAGTACTTC.

J is TRBJ1-2 and V is TRBV5-6; 8 bases align to TRBD1. The CDR3 extends over 14 amino acids. CDR1 and CDR2 from the germline V gene are SGHDT and YYEEEE. Trimming cost V 1 base and J 7 bases; bases outside gene matches: 6. The CDR3 loop is CASSLSQGAGGYTF. DNA of the CDR3: TGTGCCAGCAGCTTGTCTCAGGGGGCTGGTGGCTACACCTTC.

The chain has TRBV7-2 and TRBJ2-3; D could derive from TRBD1 or TRBD2 (7 bases each). The CDR3 is 15 amino acids. V was trimmed by 5 bases and J by 4 bases, leaving 16 bases between them. CDR1 is SGHTA and CDR2 is FQGNSA in the germline V gene. The CDR3 DNA reads TGTGCCAGCAGCCCAGGGGGGGTAAGAGCAGATACGCAGTATTTT. It encodes CASSPGGVRADTQYF.

V and J are TRBV30 and TRBJ1-2; the match to TRBD1 covers 12 bases. CDR3 length: 15 amino acids. In germline, CDR1 is GTSNPN, CDR2 SVGIG (reference sequence). V lost 1 base and J lost 8; bases outside the gene matches: 8. The CDR3 loop is CAWSARGTGGKGYTF. CDR3 in DNA: TGTGCCTGGAGTGCCCGCGGGACAGGGGGCAAAGGCTACACCTTC.

V is TRBV6-5 and J is TRBJ1-3, with D unresolved. Per the germline V gene, CDR1 is MNHEY and CDR2 is SVGAGI. CDR3 size: 15 residues. V was pared by 4 bases and J by 0 bases, with 10 bases between. CDR3 nucleotides: TGTGCCAGCAGTTTGGAGGCCCGCTCTGGAAACACCATATATTTT. Translating it yields CASSLEARSGNTIYF.

This sequence joins TRBV9 and TRBJ2-5; TRBD1 agrees at 7 bases. Germline CDR1 and CDR2: SGDLS and YYNGEE. Unmatched junction bases numbered 2, after V lost 1 base and J lost 2 bases. The CDR3 has 14 amino acids. The CDR3 sequence is CASSVTGQQETQYF. CDR3 DNA: TGTGCCAGCAGCGTAACGGGACAGCAAGAGACCCAGTACTTC.

The chain employs TRBV29-1 and TRBJ1-5, with D tentatively TRBD1 (6 bases). This CDR3 is built from 13 residues. V was pared by 7 bases and J by 7 bases, with 17 bases between. The germline CDR1 and CDR2 sequences are SQVTM and ANQGSEA. The CDR3, as DNA: TGCAGCGCCGGGGGGGCCCCGGGGCAGCCCCAGCATTTT. It translates to CSAGGAPGQPQHF. The full variable domain, with the rest looked up from reference TRBV29-1 and TRBJ1-5, is SAVISQKPSRDICQRGTSLTIQCQVDSQVTMMFWYRQQPGQSLTLIATANQGSEATYESGFVIDKFPISRPNLTFSTLTVSNMSPEDSSIYLCSAGGAPGQPQHFGDGTRLSIL.

The V gene is TRBV12-2, the J gene TRBJ2-2; the D call in the table, TRBD2, was not verified against the DNA. TRBV12-2 is a recognized pseudogene. This CDR3 comprises 13 residues. This CDR3 reads CASRFLVPGELFF. CDR3 nucleotides: TGTGCAAGTCGCTTTCTAGTCCCCGGGGAGCTGTTTTTT.

This chain links TRBV11-2 with TRBJ2-1, with TRBD2 matching 9 bases. The CDR3 is 16 residues long. Unmatched junction bases numbered 8, after V lost 1 base and J lost 7 bases. Germline CDR1 is SGHAT and CDR2 is FQNNGV. The CDR3 sequence is CASSLAPAGGRNEQFF. The CDR3 coding sequence is TGTGCCAGCAGCTTAGCCCCAGCGGGGGGCAGAAATGAGCAGTTCTTC.

The CDR3: CASLSTGGAKTQYF. CDR3 bases: TGTGCCAGCCTCTCGACAGGGGGCGCGAAGACCCAGTACTTC. The rearrangement joins TRBV28 to TRBJ2-5; 10 bases align to TRBD1. The germline V gene has CDR1 MDHEN and CDR2 SYDVKM. V lost 8 bases to trimming and J lost 6 bases; unmatched junction nucleotides: 9. There are 14 residues in the CDR3.

This clone was seen only a few times. This chain uses TRBV2 with TRBJ2-4; no clear D. Trimming pared 4 bases from V and 0 bases from J, leaving 4 bases between. Germline CDR1 is SNHLY and CDR2 is FYNNEI. CDR3 size: 13 residues. The CDR3 nucleotides are TGTGCCAGCAGTGGGACAGCCAAAAACATTCAGTACTTC. This gives the protein CASSGTAKNIQYF.

The V and J genes are TRBV5-1 and TRBJ1-4, with unresolved D. The CDR3 covers 16 residues. Germline V CDR1 and CDR2: SGHRS, YFSETQ. Trimming left V 0 bases short and J 4 bases short, with 13 bases between. The CDR3 DNA follows: TGCGCCAGCAGCTTGGCCCCCACCGCCGGTAATGAAAAACTGTTTTTT. Translated: CASSLAPTAGNEKLFF.